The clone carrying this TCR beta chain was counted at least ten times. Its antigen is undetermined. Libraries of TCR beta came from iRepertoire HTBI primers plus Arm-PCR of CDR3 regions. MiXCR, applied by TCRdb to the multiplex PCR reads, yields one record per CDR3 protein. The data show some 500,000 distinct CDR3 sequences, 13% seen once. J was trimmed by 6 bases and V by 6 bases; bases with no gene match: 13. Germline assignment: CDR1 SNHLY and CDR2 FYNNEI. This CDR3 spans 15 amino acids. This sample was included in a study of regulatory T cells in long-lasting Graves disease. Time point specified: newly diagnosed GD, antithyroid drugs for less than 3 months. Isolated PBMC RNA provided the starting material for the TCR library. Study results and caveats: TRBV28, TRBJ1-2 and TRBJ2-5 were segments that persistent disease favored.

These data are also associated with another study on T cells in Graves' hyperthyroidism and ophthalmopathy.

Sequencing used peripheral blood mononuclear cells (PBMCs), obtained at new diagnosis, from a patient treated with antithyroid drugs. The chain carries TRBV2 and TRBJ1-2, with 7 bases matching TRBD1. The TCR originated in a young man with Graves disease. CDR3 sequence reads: CASRGKQGPGNGYTF. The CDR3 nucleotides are TGTGCCAGCAGGGGGAAACAGGGGCCCGGGAATGGCTACACCTTC.